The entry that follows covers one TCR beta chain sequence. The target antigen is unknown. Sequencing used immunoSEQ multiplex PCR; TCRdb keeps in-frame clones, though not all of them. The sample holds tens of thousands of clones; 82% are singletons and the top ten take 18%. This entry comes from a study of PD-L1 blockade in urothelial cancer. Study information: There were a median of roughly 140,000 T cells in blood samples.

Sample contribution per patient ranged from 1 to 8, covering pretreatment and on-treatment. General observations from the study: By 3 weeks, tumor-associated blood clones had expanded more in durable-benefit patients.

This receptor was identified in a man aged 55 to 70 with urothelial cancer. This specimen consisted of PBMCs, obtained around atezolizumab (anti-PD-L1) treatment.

The CDR3 here is CASSLGGQGHGYTF. Here the CDR3 DNA reads TGCGCCAGCAGCTTAGGCGGACAGGGCCATGGCTACACCTTC. The V gene is TRBV5-1, the J gene TRBJ1-2; 8 nucleotides line up with TRBD1. This CDR3 is built from 14 residues. Germline assignment: CDR1 SGHRS and CDR2 YFSETQ. V gave up 2 bases and J gave up 6 bases; unmatched junction bases: 6.